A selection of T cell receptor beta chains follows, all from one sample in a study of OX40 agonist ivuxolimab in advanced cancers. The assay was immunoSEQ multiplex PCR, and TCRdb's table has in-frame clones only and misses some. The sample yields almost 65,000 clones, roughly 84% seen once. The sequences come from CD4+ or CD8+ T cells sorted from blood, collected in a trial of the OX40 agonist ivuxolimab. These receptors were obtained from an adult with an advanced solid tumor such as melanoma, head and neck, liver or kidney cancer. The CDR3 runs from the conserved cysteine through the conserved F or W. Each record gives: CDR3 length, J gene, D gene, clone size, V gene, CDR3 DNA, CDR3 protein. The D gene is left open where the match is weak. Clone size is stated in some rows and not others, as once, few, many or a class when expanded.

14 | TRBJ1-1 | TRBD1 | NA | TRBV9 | TGTGCCAGCAGCGAACAACAGGGGTCCACTGAAGCTTTCTTT | CASSEQQGSTEAFF
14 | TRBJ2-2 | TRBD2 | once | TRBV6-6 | TGTGCCAGTCGTAGCGGGGCGAACACCGGGGAGCTGTTTTTT | CASRSGANTGELFF
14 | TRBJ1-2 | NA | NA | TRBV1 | TGCACCAGCAGCCTCCACCGGGGCAGCTATGGCTACACCTTC | CTSSLHRGSYGYTF
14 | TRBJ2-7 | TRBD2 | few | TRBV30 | TGTGCCTGGGGAAATAGCGGGAGTTATAACGAGCAGTACTTC | CAWGNSGSYNEQYF
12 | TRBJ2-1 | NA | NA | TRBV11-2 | TGTGCCAGCAGCCCAAGTTGGAGTGAGCAGTTCTTC | CASSPSWSEQFF
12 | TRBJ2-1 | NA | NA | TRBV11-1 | TGTGCCAGCAGCCGGCATGGGGATGAGCAGTTCTTC | CASSRHGDEQFF
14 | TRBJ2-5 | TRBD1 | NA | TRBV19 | TGTGCCAGTAGTATAGTGGGACAGCGGGAGACCCAGTACTTC | CASSIVGQRETQYF
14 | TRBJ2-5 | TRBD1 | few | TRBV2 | TGTGCCAGCAGTGAAAGGACAGGCCAAGAGACCCAGTACTTC | CASSERTGQETQYF
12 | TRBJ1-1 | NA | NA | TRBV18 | TGTGCCAGCTCACTTCGGAACACTGAAGCTTTCTTT | CASSLRNTEAFF
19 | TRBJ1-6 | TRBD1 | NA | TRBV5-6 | TGTGCCAGCACCTTGAACCGAGCATCCAGGGGGACTTATAATTCACCCCTCCACTTT | CASTLNRASRGTYNSPLHF
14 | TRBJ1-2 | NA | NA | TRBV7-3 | TGTGCCAGCAGCCCTATCACAGGGTACTATGGCTACACCTTC | CASSPITGYYGYTF
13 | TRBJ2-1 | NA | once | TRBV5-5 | TGTGCCAGCAGCCCAAGACAGACGGGGGAGCAGTTCTTC | CASSPRQTGEQFF
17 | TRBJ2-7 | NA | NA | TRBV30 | TGTGCCTGGAGTGTACCCAGGGGCGGGGGTACCTCCTACGAGCAGTACTTC | CAWSVPRGGGTSYEQYF
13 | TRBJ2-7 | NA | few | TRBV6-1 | TGTGCCAGCAGTGAAGGGGGTATAGGTGAGCAGTACTTC | CASSEGGIGEQYF
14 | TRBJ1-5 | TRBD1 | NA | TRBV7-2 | TGTGCCAGCAGCCCCCAGGGGGGCGGTCAGCCCCAGCATTTT | CASSPQGGGQPQHF
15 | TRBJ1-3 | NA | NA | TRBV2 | TGTGCCAGCAGTCCCACAGGGATATCCGGAAACACCATATATTTT | CASSPTGISGNTIYF
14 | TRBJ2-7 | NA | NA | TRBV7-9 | TGTGCCAGCAGGCCCTCCGGGGGCCCCTACGAGCAGTACTTC | CASRPSGGPYEQYF
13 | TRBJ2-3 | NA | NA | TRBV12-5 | TGTGCTAGTGTTGGTAAAAACACAGATACGCAGTATTTT | CASVGKNTDTQYF
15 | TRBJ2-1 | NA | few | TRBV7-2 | TGTGCCAGCAGCAAAAGGGGGGCGGGTTATAATGAGCAGTTCTTC | CASSKRGAGYNEQFF
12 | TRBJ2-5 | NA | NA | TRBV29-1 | TGCAGCGTTGGGACGAATGGGGAGACCCAGTACTTC | CSVGTNGETQYF
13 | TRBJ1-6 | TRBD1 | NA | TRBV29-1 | TGCAGCGTGGGGACAGGGGGTAATTCACCCCTCCACTTT | CSVGTGGNSPLHF
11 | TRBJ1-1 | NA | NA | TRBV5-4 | TGTGCCAGCAGCTTCGCAGGGGTAGCTTTCTTT | CASSFAGVAFF
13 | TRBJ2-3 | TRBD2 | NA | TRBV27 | TGTGCCAGCAGTTTAGCGGGGGCAGATACGCAGTATTTT | CASSLAGADTQYF
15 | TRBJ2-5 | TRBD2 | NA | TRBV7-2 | TGTGCCAGCGCTCGGACTAGCGGGAACCAAGAGACCCAGTACTTC | CASARTSGNQETQYF
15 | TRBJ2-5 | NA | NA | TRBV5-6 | TGTGCCAGCAGCGCCATAACGAGGGACCAAGAGACCCAGTACTTC | CASSAITRDQETQYF
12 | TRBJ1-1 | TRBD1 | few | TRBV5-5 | TGTGCCAGCAGCATAGGACAGGGCAAAGCTTTCTTT | CASSIGQGKAFF
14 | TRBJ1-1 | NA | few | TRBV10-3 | TGTGCCATCAGTGAGGCGGCAGAGGACACTGAAGCTTTCTTT | CAISEAAEDTEAFF
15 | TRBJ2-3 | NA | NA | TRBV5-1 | TGCGCCAGCAGTCAAGCGGGCTTATCTGCAGATACGCAGTATTTT | CASSQAGLSADTQYF
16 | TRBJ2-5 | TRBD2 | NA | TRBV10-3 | TGTGCCATCTCCCATCTAGCGGGAGGCTCCCAAGAGACCCAGTACTTC | CAISHLAGGSQETQYF
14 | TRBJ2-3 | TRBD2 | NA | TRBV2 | TGTGCCAGCAGACTAGCGGGGGGTACAGATACGCAGTATTTT | CASRLAGGTDTQYF
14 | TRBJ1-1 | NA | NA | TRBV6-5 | TGTGCCAGCAGTCGGTCAGGGAGGAACACTGAAGCTTTCTTT | CASSRSGRNTEAFF
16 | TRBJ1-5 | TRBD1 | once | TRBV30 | TGTGCCTGGAGTGTAGGCAGGGGGCAGGGGAATCAGCCCCAGCATTTT | CAWSVGRGQGNQPQHF
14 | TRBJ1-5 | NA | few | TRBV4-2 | TGTGCCAGCAGCATAGGGGCGGATAATCAGCCCCAGCATTTT | CASSIGADNQPQHF
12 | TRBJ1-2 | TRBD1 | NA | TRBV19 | TGTGCCAGTAGAAAAGCAGGGGGCGACTACACCTTC | CASRKAGGDYTF
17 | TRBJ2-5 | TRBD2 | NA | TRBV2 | TGTGCCAGCAGTGCGTTAGCGGGGGCCCAATGGGAAGAGACCCAGTACTTC | CASSALAGAQWEETQYF
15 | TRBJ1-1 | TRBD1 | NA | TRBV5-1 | TGCGCCAGCAGTCCGAGGGGGCGCACGAACACTGAAGCTTTCTTT | CASSPRGRTNTEAFF
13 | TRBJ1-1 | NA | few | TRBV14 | TGTGCCAGCAGTCCTTCAGCGAACACTGAAGCTTTCTTT | CASSPSANTEAFF
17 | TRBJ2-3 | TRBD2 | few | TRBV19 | TGTGCCAGTAGTTCAATCCCCGGGACTAGGCGTACAGATACGCAGTATTTT | CASSSIPGTRRTDTQYF
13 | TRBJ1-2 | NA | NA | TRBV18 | TGTGCCAGCTCGCCGGGTGCTACCTATGGCTACACCTTC | CASSPGATYGYTF
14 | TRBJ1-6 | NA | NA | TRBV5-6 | TGTGCCAGCAGCTTGTGGCAGGGGATGTCACCCCTCCACTTT | CASSLWQGMSPLHF
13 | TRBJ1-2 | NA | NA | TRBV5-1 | TGCGCCAGCAGCGATCCAGGAATCTATGGCTACACCTTC | CASSDPGIYGYTF
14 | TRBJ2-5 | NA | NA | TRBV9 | TGTGCCAGCAGCGTAGTAGGAGGAAAAGAGACCCAGTACTTC | CASSVVGGKETQYF
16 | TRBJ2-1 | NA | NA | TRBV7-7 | TGTGCCAGCAGCTTTTCCTCGCCCGGAGAAGGCAATGAGCAGTTCTTC | CASSFSSPGEGNEQFF
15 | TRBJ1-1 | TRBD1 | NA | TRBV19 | TGTGCCAGTAGTACGAAAGGGACAGGGAACACTGAAGCTTTCTTT | CASSTKGTGNTEAFF
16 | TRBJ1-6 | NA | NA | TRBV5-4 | TGTGCCAGCAGCTTGCGGCAGGGTTCCTATAATTCACCCCTCCACTTT | CASSLRQGSYNSPLHF
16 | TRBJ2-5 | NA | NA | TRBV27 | TGTGCCAGCAGTCCGTCGCATACGGCCTTGGGGGGGACCCAGTACTTC | CASSPSHTALGGTQYF
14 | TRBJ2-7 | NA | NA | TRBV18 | TGTGCCAGCTCACCACTCGACAAGACCTACGAGCAGTACTTC | CASSPLDKTYEQYF
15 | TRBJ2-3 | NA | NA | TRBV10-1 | TGCGCCAGCAGTGAACCCGGGACTCTAAAAGATACGCAGTATTTT | CASSEPGTLKDTQYF